A selection of T cell receptor beta chains follows, all from one sample in a study of blood T cell repertoires in COVID-19. Sequencing was performed with immunoSEQ multiplex PCR; in TCRdb, only in-frame clones are kept and a portion is missing. The sample consists of about 160,000 clones, around 90% of them appearing once. The sample was peripheral blood. The receptors derive from a man in his sixties with COVID-19, enrolled during active disease. Both conserved end residues are part of each CDR3. A D gene is named only where the DNA matches it firmly. The size entry is marked missing in some rows and otherwise reads once, few, many or a size class.

CASSDIITGDGYTF TGTGCCAGCAGTGACATAATAACAGGGGATGGCTACACCTTC TRBJ1-2 TRBD1 TRBV6-1 .
CASSKGDSWDVLGQPQHF TGTGCCAGCAGCAAAGGGGACAGTTGGGACGTCTTGGGTCAGCCCCAGCATTTT TRBJ1-5 . TRBV21-1 .
CASSLGDRFANTIYF TGTGCCAGCAGCTTAGGCGACAGGTTCGCAAACACCATATATTTT TRBJ1-3 . TRBV7-2 .
CAWNPTGERAGAFF TGTGCCTGGAACCCCACGGGCGAGAGGGCAGGAGCTTTCTTT TRBJ1-1 . TRBV30 once
CASSVTPATNEKLFF TGCGCCAGCAGCGTAACACCCGCAACTAATGAAAAACTGTTTTTT TRBJ1-4 . TRBV5-1 .
CASSLQQDNSPLHF TGTGCCAGCAGTCTGCAGCAGGATAATTCACCCCTCCACTTT TRBJ1-6 . TRBV7-2 once
CSVGTGNTIYF TGCAGTGTCGGGACAGGCAACACCATATATTTT TRBJ1-3 TRBD1 TRBV20-1 .
CSVSSGGAMSGELFF TGCAGCGTATCCAGCGGGGGGGCCATGTCCGGGGAGCTGTTTTTT TRBJ2-2 TRBD2 TRBV29-1 once
CASSYGQTGIEKLFF TGTGCCAGCAGTTACGGACAGACAGGGATCGAAAAACTGTTTTTT TRBJ1-4 TRBD1 TRBV6-6 .
CASIGRGANTEAFF TGTGCCAGTATCGGCAGGGGGGCGAACACTGAAGCTTTCTTT TRBJ1-1 TRBD1 TRBV19 .
CASQVGVGYEQYF TGTGCCAGCCAAGTAGGGGTAGGCTACGAGCAGTACTTC TRBJ2-7 . TRBV6-6 few
CASSWDGGSNQPQHF TGCGCCAGCAGCTGGGACGGAGGGAGCAATCAGCCCCAGCATTTT TRBJ1-5 . TRBV5-1 .
CASSLVALRESLRDEQFF TGTGCCAGCAGCTTAGTCGCCCTACGGGAGAGTTTACGGGATGAGCAGTTCTTC TRBJ2-1 . TRBV13 once
CASSPGTVNYEQFF TGTGCCAGCTCACCCGGGACAGTTAACTATGAGCAGTTCTTC TRBJ2-1 TRBD1 TRBV18 .
CSVERRYEQYF TGCAGTGTAGAGCGGCGGTACGAGCAGTACTTC TRBJ2-7 . TRBV20-1 .
CASSPVHGELFF TGTGCCAGCAGCCCGGTGCACGGGGAGCTGTTTTTT TRBJ2-2 . TRBV3-1/TRBV3-2 .
CASSQSDSDQPQHF TGTGCCAGCAGCCAAAGTGACAGCGATCAGCCCCAGCATTTT TRBJ1-5 . TRBV3-1/TRBV3-2 .